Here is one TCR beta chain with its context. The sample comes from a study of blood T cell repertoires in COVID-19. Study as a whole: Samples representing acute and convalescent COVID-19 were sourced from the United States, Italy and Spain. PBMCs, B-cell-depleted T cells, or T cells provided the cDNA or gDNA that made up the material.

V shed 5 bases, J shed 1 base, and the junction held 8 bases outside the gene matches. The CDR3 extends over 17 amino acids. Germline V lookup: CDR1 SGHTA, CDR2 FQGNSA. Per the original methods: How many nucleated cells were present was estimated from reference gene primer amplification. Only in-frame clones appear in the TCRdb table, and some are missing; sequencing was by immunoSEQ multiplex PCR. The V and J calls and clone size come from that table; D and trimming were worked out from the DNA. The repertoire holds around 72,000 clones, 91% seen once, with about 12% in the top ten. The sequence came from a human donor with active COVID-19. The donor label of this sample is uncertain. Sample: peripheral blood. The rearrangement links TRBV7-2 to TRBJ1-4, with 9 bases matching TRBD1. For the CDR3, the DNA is TGTGCCAGCAGCCCGATGGACAGGGGAGAAACTAATGAAAAACTGTTTTTT. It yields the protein CASSPMDRGETNEKLFF.